Following are 25 T cell receptor beta chains from one sample sequenced in a study of OX40 agonist ivuxolimab in advanced cancers. Measured with immunoSEQ multiplex PCR; TCRdb has only the in-frame clones, and not every one. The table records some 71,000 clones, roughly 84% of them present only once. The sample was CD4+ or CD8+ T cells sorted from blood, taken in a trial of the OX40 agonist ivuxolimab. The receptor set was obtained from an adult with an advanced solid tumor such as melanoma, head and neck, liver or kidney cancer.

This chain joins TRBV5-1 and TRBJ1-2, with D uncertain. The CDR3 totals 14 residues. The V end was cut by 1 base, the J end by 0 bases, with 7 bases between. Germline lookup yields CDR1 SGHRS and CDR2 YFSETQ. CDR3 loop: CASSLMNPNYGYTF. DNA for the CDR3: TGCGCCAGCAGCTTGATGAATCCTAACTATGGCTACACCTTC.

The chain is built from TRBV6-6 and TRBJ1-1; D is uncertain. The V end lost 0 bases, the J end lost 0 bases, and 11 bases lay between the germline ends. CDR1 and CDR2 (germline): MNHNY, SVGAGI (reference sequence). CDR3 length: 16 amino acids. The CDR3 sequence: CASSYSMDGMNTEAFF. The CDR3 nucleotides are TGTGCCAGCAGTTACTCGATGGATGGGATGAACACTGAAGCTTTCTTT.

The chain carries TRBV28 and TRBJ1-1; unclear D gene. Between the trimmed V and J ends, which lost 7 bases and 1 base, there was a span of 10 bases. Germline V gene data show CDR1 as MDHEN and CDR2 as SYDVKM. The CDR3 is 13 amino acids. CDR3 DNA: TGTGCCAGCACCCGGGCCTGGAACACTGAAGCTTTCTTT. It specifies CASTRAWNTEAFF.

This rearrangement joins TRBV2 to TRBJ2-5, with D maybe TRBD2 (6 bases). This CDR3 comprises 13 residues. Germline lookup yields CDR1 SNHLY and CDR2 FYNNEI. Trimming took off 3 bases at V and 13 bases at J, with 18 bases between the two ends. CDR3 region: CASSEGLGQRWYF. CDR3 nucleotide sequence: TGTGCCAGCAGTGAGGGACTGGGGCAAAGGTGGTACTTC.

This chain joins TRBV7-2 and TRBJ2-7, with 7 bases aligning to TRBD2. V shed 2 bases, J shed 2 bases, and the junction held 9 bases outside the gene matches. The CDR3 runs to 16 residues. The V gene's germline CDR1 is SGHTA and CDR2 FQGNSA. The CDR3 region has the DNA TGTGCCAGCAGCTTATTGGCTAGCGGTACACCCTACGAGCAGTACTTC. Translated: CASSLLASGTPYEQYF.

This clone was observed a handful of times. The V gene is TRBV19, the J gene TRBJ2-1; 7 nucleotides match TRBD2. The germline V gene encodes CDR1 LNHDA and CDR2 SQIVND (reference sequence). The CDR3 consists of 13 residues. V trimming: 10 bases; J trimming: 4 bases; junction bases outside the gene matches: 7. The CDR3 loop reads CATRGRGYNEQFF. The CDR3, as DNA: TGTGCCACCCGCGGGAGAGGTTACAATGAGCAGTTCTTC.

V is TRBV27 and J is TRBJ1-5; D gene uncertain. V was clipped by 1 base and J by 3 bases, with 10 bases between them. CDR3 length equals 15 residues. CDR1 and CDR2 from the germline V gene are MNHEY and SMNVEV (reference sequence). In DNA, the CDR3 is TGTGCCAGCAGTTTATATTGGGAAAACAATCAGCCCCAGCATTTT. It yields the protein CASSLYWENNQPQHF.

The chain's CDR3 is CASSLAGSNYGYTF. The DNA for the CDR3 is TGTGCCAGCAGCTTGGCGGGGTCTAACTATGGCTACACCTTC. The V and J genes are TRBV4-2 and TRBJ1-2; no reliable D call. CDR1 LGHNA and CDR2 YNFKEQ come from the germline V gene. This CDR3 has 14 amino acids. The ends were cut back, 5 bases at V and 0 bases at J, with 10 bases in the middle.

CDR3 in amino acids: CASSFGRGYGYTF. In DNA, the CDR3 is TGTGCCAGCAGTTTTGGACGAGGCTATGGCTACACCTTC. The chain recombines TRBV7-3 with TRBJ1-2; D is uncertain. Germline-derived CDR1 and CDR2 are SGHTA and FQGTGA. V dropped 6 bases and J dropped 4 bases, with 12 bases sitting between them. The CDR3 is 13 residues long.

This chain connects TRBV7-2 to TRBJ1-5; D is perhaps TRBD1 (5 bases). This CDR3 contains 16 residues. V dropped 5 bases and J dropped 0 bases, with 14 bases sitting between them. Germline CDR1 and CDR2: SGHTA and FQGNSA. The CDR3 here is CASSPRGGSSNQPQHF. The CDR3 DNA reads TGTGCCAGCAGCCCCCGGGGGGGGAGTAGCAATCAGCCCCAGCATTTT.

This sequence joins TRBV19 and TRBJ1-5; the D is unclear. CDR3 length: 14 residues. The V gene's germline CDR1 is LNHDA and CDR2 SQIVND (reference sequence). V gave up 3 bases and J gave up 5 bases, with 11 bases separating them. The chain's CDR3 is CASSIEAGYQPQHF. For the CDR3, the DNA is TGTGCCAGTAGTATCGAGGCAGGCTATCAGCCCCAGCATTTT.

This rearrangement joins TRBV6-6 to TRBJ1-4; maybe TRBD1 (6 bases). Trimming removed 7 bases from V and 4 bases from J, with 13 bases in between. The CDR3 is 14 amino acids. Per the germline V gene, CDR1 is MNHNY and CDR2 is SVGAGI (reference sequence). CDR3 in amino acids: CASNYGTFNEKLFF. Here the CDR3 DNA reads TGTGCCAGCAACTACGGGACATTTAATGAAAAACTGTTTTTT.

This clone was recorded a few times. The CDR3 DNA is TGTGCCAGCAGCTGGCGTACAGGGGGCCAAGAGACCCAGTACTTC. It translates to CASSWRTGGQETQYF. This chain joins TRBV5-6 and TRBJ2-5; 8 nucleotides match TRBD1. J gave up 1 base and V 3 bases, and 5 bases lay outside the gene matches. The CDR3 length is 15 residues. Looked up from germline, CDR1 is SGHDT and CDR2 is YYEEEE. The complete variable domain, with remaining parts taken from reference TRBV5-6 and TRBJ2-5, reads DAGVTQSPTHLIKTRGQQVTLRCSPKSGHDTVSWYQQALGQGPQFIFQYYEEEERQRGNFPDRFSGHQFPNYSSELNVNALLLGDSALYLCASSWRTGGQETQYFGPGTRLLVL.

V and J are TRBV7-2 and TRBJ2-5, with a weak D call TRBD2 (5 bases). The DNA end favors TRBJ2-7, so the J call may be wrong. The CDR3 is 14 residues long. Germline V gives CDR1 SGHTA, CDR2 FQGNSA. CDR3 region: CASSLVGSSYEQYF. In DNA form, the CDR3 reads TGTGCCAGCAGCTTAGTGGGGAGCTCCTACGAGCAGTACTTC.

The genes are TRBV5-1 and TRBJ1-4; unclear D gene. V lost 3 bases to trimming and J lost 0 bases, with 12 bases between them. The CDR3 is made up of 16 amino acids. Germline V gene lookup returns CDR1 SGHRS and CDR2 YFSETQ. The chain's CDR3 is CASSWAGLATNEKLFF. The CDR3 DNA follows: TGCGCCAGCAGCTGGGCAGGCCTGGCAACTAATGAAAAACTGTTTTTT.

The CDR3 spells CASSGAEGNYGYTF. In nucleotides, the CDR3 is TGTGCCAGCAGTGGGGCGGAGGGTAACTATGGCTACACCTTC. This chain links TRBV25-1 with TRBJ1-2; the D is unclear. The V gene's germline CDR1 is MGHDK and CDR2 SYGVNS. Trimming stripped 4 bases from V and 1 base from J, with 10 bases between. There are 14 residues in the CDR3.

The V and J genes are TRBV5-4 and TRBJ1-1; D gene unclear. V was shortened by 0 bases and J by 5 bases, with 14 bases between the two germline ends. This CDR3 is 15 amino acids long. Germline V gene sequence: CDR1 SGHNT, CDR2 YYREEE (reference sequence). The CDR3 sequence is CASSLVGPQGTEAFF. In nucleotides, the CDR3 is TGTGCCAGCAGCTTGGTCGGGCCTCAAGGGACTGAAGCTTTCTTT.

The chain joins TRBV5-1 to TRBJ2-7, with D possibly being TRBD1 (6 bases). The CDR3 runs 15 residues. CDR1 SGHRS and CDR2 YFSETQ come from the germline V gene. V lost 4 bases to trimming and J lost 0 bases, with 14 bases between them. The CDR3, as DNA: TGCGCCAGCAGCACTCTCACAGGGATCTCCTACGAGCAGTACTTC. Translating it yields CASSTLTGISYEQYF. Full variable domain (rest looked up from reference TRBV5-1 and TRBJ2-7): KAGVTQTPRYLIKTRGQQVTLSCSPISGHRSVSWYQQTPGQGLQFLFEYFSETQRNKGNFPGRFSGRQFSNSRSEMNVSTLELGDSALYLCASSTLTGISYEQYFGPGTRLTVT.

This chain joins TRBV30 and TRBJ2-5; D is unclear. CDR3 length: 14 amino acids. V lost 0 bases, J lost 3 bases, and 11 bases lay in between. Germline V gives CDR1 GTSNPN, CDR2 SVGIG (reference sequence). The CDR3 sequence is CAWSVQSREETQYF. CDR3 nucleotides: TGTGCCTGGAGTGTACAGTCTAGGGAAGAGACCCAGTACTTC.

The CDR3 sequence: CASSKGGSSYEQYF. As DNA, the CDR3 is TGTGCCAGCAGCAAAGGGGGCAGCTCCTACGAGCAGTACTTC. The chain combines TRBV21-1 with TRBJ2-7; TRBD1 is taken as the D call from the table, unchecked against the DNA. TRBV21-1 is marked as a pseudogene. The CDR3 runs to 14 residues.

CDR3 sequence (DNA): TGTGCCAGCACCCTCGGAGGCTACGAGCAGTACTTC. Translating it yields CASTLGGYEQYF. V usage is TRBV5-5 and J usage is TRBJ2-7, with a possible D match to TRBD2 (5 bases). The CDR3 consists of 12 residues. The V gene's germline CDR1 is SGHKS and CDR2 YYEKEE (reference sequence). With 6 bases removed from V and 3 bases from J, the gap between germline ends came to 10 bases.

This clone came up once. This chain joins TRBV7-2 and TRBJ2-7; TRBD1 might be the D (7 bases). CDR1 and CDR2 from the germline V gene are SGHTA and FQGNSA. The CDR3 sequence is 13 residues long. Trimming cost V 9 bases and J 4 bases, with 16 bases left between them. CDR3 protein: CASSEGQIYEQYF. The DNA for the CDR3 is TGTGCCAGTTCGGAGGGACAGATTTACGAGCAGTACTTC.

The chain joins TRBV5-1 to TRBJ1-4; TRBD1 is a possible D gene (6 bases). The CDR3 runs to 15 residues. V was shortened by 3 bases and J by 8 bases, with 17 bases between the two germline ends. The germline V gene encodes CDR1 SGHRS and CDR2 YFSETQ. CDR3 nucleotide sequence: TGCGCCAGCAGCTACGGACAGCCGCGGGAGGAAAAACTGTTTTTT. This sequence encodes CASSYGQPREEKLFF.

The V and J genes are TRBV7-2 and TRBJ2-3, with TRBD2 matching 10 bases. V shed 6 bases, J shed 6 bases, and the junction held 9 bases outside the gene matches. CDR1 SGHTA and CDR2 FQGNSA come from the germline V gene. This CDR3 has 15 amino acids. This chain's CDR3 is CASRSSGGTRDTQYF. The CDR3, as DNA: TGTGCCAGCAGATCTAGCGGGGGCACCAGGGATACGCAGTATTTT.

This chain links TRBV19 with TRBJ2-1, with TRBD2 matching over 10 bases. This CDR3 is built from 15 residues. The germline V gene encodes CDR1 LNHDA and CDR2 SQIVND (reference sequence). V lost 3 bases to trimming and J lost 5 bases; unmatched junction nucleotides: 4. The CDR3 sequence is CASSISGGKNNEQFF. In DNA form, the CDR3 reads TGTGCCAGTAGTATTAGCGGGGGGAAAAACAATGAGCAGTTCTTC.